These 13 T cell receptor beta chains originate from one sample sequenced in a study of T cell repertoires in cytomegalovirus infection. MiXCR, run by TCRdb on the reads, gives a single entry per CDR3 protein. The sample holds approximately 280,000 distinct CDR3 sequences; less than 25% are singletons and the top ten take under 25%. These TCRs are of unknown antigen specificity. The sample in question was cultured PBMCs, obtained from culture after CMV antigen stimulation. All receptors derive from a human donor in good health (CMV status not recorded). Some clones in this sample may be carry-over from other donors' samples.

This clonotype was counted a few times. The chain joins TRBV7-9 to TRBJ2-7; no firm D call. The germline gives CDR1 SEHNR, CDR2 FQNEAQ (reference sequence). CDR3 length: 11 residues. V was clipped by 3 bases and J by 5 bases, with 5 bases between them. DNA for the CDR3: TGTGCCAGCAGCTTGTCTGACGAGCAGTACTTC. It is translated as CASSLSDEQYF.

Points on this clonotype: At one of its ends the junction is not consistent with the germline gene, which may arise from a read error. The chain links TRBV7-8 to TRBJ2-7, with D possibly called TRBD1 or TRBD2 (5 bases each). The CDR3 spans 13 residues. CDR1 and CDR2 from the germline V gene are SGHVS and FQNEAQ. The CDR3 DNA sequence: TGTGCCAGCAGCTCCAGGATTTCGGGGACCCGGAGCTTC. Protein product: CASSSRISGTRSF.

The V gene is TRBV7-2, the J gene TRBJ2-1; D perhaps matches TRBD2 (5 bases). V was trimmed by 2 bases and J by 3 bases, leaving 8 bases between them. CDR1 and CDR2 (germline): SGHTA, FQGNSA. The CDR3 covers 14 residues. For the CDR3, the DNA is TGTGCCAGCAGCTTATACGGGAACTACAATGAGCAGTTCTTC. It yields the protein CASSLYGNYNEQFF.

This chain uses TRBV7-9 with TRBJ2-3, with 14 positions matching TRBD2. Germline CDR1 and CDR2: SEHNR and FQNEAQ (reference sequence). The CDR3 covers 19 residues. CDR3 coding DNA: TGTTCCACCGCCCCAACCGGGACTAGCGGGAGTCATAGGACAGATACGCAGTATTTT. The encoded protein is CSTAPTGTSGSHRTDTQYF.

This clonotype was counted only a few times. CDR3 DNA sequence: TGTGCCAGCAGCGTCCGGGACAGGGTGTCCGGGGAGCTGTTTTTT. This sequence encodes CASSVRDRVSGELFF. The genes are TRBV9 and TRBJ2-2, with 9 nucleotides matching TRBD1. The CDR3 is 15 amino acids. V lost 2 bases to trimming and J lost 6 bases; unmatched junction nucleotides: 5. The germline gives CDR1 SGDLS, CDR2 YYNGEE.

The chain is built from TRBV12-3 or TRBV12-4 and TRBJ1-1, with 7 bases that match TRBD1. The CDR3 contains 15 residues. Unmatched junction bases numbered 8, after V lost 5 bases and J lost 2 bases. CDR3 sequence reads: CASSPTGSANTEAFF. CDR3 bases: TGTGCCAGCAGTCCGACAGGGTCGGCTAACACTGAAGCTTTCTTT.

The chain is built from TRBV20-1 and TRBJ2-5, with D perhaps TRBD2 (5 bases). CDR1 and CDR2 from the germline V gene are DFQATT and SNEGSKA (reference sequence). The CDR3 consists of 15 residues. The V end lost 3 bases, the J end lost 1 base, and 15 bases lay between the germline ends. The CDR3 loop reads CSASWWSRGQETQYF. DNA for the CDR3: TGCAGTGCTAGTTGGTGGTCCCGGGGCCAAGAGACCCAGTACTTC.

This clonotype came up a few times. The V and J genes are TRBV27 and TRBJ2-1; 7 bases match TRBD1. Trimming took 5 bases from V and 3 from J; bases not matched to a gene: 10. Germline assignment: CDR1 MNHEY and CDR2 SMNVEV (reference sequence). The CDR3 totals 16 residues. CDR3 sequence (DNA): TGTGCCAGCAGTGGTCAGGGGGAAATTGACTACAATGAGCAGTTCTTC. It codes for CASSGQGEIDYNEQFF.

The chain recombines TRBV19 with TRBJ1-1; D unclear. Deletions cut 5 bases from V and 4 bases from J, with 11 bases between. Germline V gene data show CDR1 as LNHDA and CDR2 as SQIVND (reference sequence). The CDR3 is 13 residues long. The CDR3 region is CASSPLGFTEAFF. The CDR3 DNA reads TGTGCCAGTAGTCCCTTAGGATTCACTGAAGCTTTCTTT. The complete variable domain, with remaining parts taken from reference TRBV19 and TRBJ1-1, reads DGGITQSPKYLFRKEGQNVTLSCEQNLNHDAMYWYRQDPGQGLRLIYYSQIVNDFQKGDIAEGYSVSREKKESFPLTVTSAQKNPTAFYLCASSPLGFTEAFFGQGTRLTVV.

In this sample, this clonotype turned up many times. The gene calls are TRBV7-2 and TRBJ2-7, with D possibly matching TRBD1 (6 bases). Germline loops: CDR1 SGHTA, CDR2 FQGNSA. CDR3 length: 13 residues. V gave up 3 bases and J gave up 0 bases, with 6 bases separating them. This chain's CDR3 is CASSLDSSYEQYF. Here the CDR3 DNA reads TGTGCCAGCAGCTTGGACAGCTCCTACGAGCAGTACTTC.

The chain links TRBV7-9 to TRBJ2-1; 9 positions agree with TRBD1. Germline CDR1 reads SEHNR; CDR2 reads FQNEAQ (reference sequence). This CDR3 region has 15 residues. Germline trimming cut 2 bases from V and 8 bases from J; bases unmatched to any gene: 7. In DNA form, the CDR3 reads TGTGCCAGCAGCTTATCGACAGGGGGGTTGCATGAGCAGTTCTTC. It translates to CASSLSTGGLHEQFF. The entire variable domain, with the rest obtained from reference TRBV7-9 and TRBJ2-1, is as follows: DTGVSQNPRHKITKRGQNVTFRCDPISEHNRLYWYRQTLGQGPEFLTYFQNEAQLEKSRLLSDRFSAERPKGSFSTLEIQRTEQGDSAMYLCASSLSTGGLHEQFFGPGTRLTVL.

The chain has TRBV11-2 and TRBJ2-7, with 7 positions matching TRBD2. Germline V CDR1 and CDR2: SGHAT, FQNNGV. This CDR3 is 14 amino acids long. Trimming removed 5 bases from V and 0 bases from J; junction bases left unmatched: 4. The CDR3 DNA is TGTGCCAGCAGCCCCTGGACTAGCTCCTACGAGCAGTACTTC. This translates into CASSPWTSSYEQYF.

This clonotype was detected only a few times. The J gene is TRBJ1-2, the V gene TRBV28; D perhaps matches TRBD1 (6 bases). V shed 5 bases and J shed 4 bases, with 14 bases lying between them. Per germline, CDR1 MDHEN and CDR2 SYDVKM. The CDR3 consists of 14 residues. Here the CDR3 reads CASSPRTAGYGYTF. The CDR3 DNA reads as TGTGCCAGCAGTCCAAGGACAGCGGGCTATGGCTACACCTTC.